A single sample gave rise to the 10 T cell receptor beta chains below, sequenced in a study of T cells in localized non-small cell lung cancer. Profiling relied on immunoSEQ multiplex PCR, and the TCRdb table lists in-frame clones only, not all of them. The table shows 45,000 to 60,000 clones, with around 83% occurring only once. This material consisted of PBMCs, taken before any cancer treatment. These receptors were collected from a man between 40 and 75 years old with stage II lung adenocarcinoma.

DNA for the CDR3: TGTGCCAGCGGAGGGAGGACTAGCGGGGGGAATGAGCAGTTCTTC. Its protein product is CASGGRTSGGNEQFF. This chain joins TRBV13 and TRBJ2-1; 14 positions match TRBD2. CDR3 length equals 15 residues. Germline CDR1 reads PRHDT; CDR2 reads FYEKMQ (reference sequence). The J segment lost 7 bases and the V segment lost 8 bases, leaving 7 bases of the junction unmatched. The full variable domain, in which reference TRBV13 and TRBJ2-1 provide the parts outside the CDR3, is AAGVIQSPRHLIKEKRETATLKCYPIPRHDTVYWYQQGPGQDPQFLISFYEKMQSDKGSIPDRFSAQQFSDYHSELNMSSLELGDSALYFCASGGRTSGGNEQFFGPGTRLTVL.

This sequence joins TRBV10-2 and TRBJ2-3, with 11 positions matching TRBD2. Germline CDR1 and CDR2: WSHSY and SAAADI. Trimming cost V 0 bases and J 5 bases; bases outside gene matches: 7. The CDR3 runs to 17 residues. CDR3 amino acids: CASSESVLAGAIDTQYF. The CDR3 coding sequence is TGCGCCAGCAGTGAGTCAGTACTAGCGGGGGCTATAGATACGCAGTATTTT.

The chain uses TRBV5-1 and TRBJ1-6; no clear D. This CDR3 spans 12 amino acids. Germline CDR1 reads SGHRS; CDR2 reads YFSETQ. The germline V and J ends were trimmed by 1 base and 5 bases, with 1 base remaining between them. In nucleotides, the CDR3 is TGCGCCAGCAGCTTGAATAATTCACCCCTCCACTTT. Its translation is CASSLNNSPLHF. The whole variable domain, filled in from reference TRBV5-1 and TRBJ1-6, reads KAGVTQTPRYLIKTRGQQVTLSCSPISGHRSVSWYQQTPGQGLQFLFEYFSETQRNKGNFPGRFSGRQFSNSRSEMNVSTLELGDSALYLCASSLNNSPLHFGNGTRLTVT.

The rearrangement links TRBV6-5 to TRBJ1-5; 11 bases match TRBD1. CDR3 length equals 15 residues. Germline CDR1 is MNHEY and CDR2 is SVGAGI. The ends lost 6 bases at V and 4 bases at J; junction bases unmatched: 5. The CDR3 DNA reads TGTGCCAGCAGCAGGACAGGGGGCGAAAATCAGCCCCAGCATTTT. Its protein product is CASSRTGGENQPQHF.

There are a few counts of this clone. CDR3 sequence (DNA): TGCAGTGCTGAGGGACCTGCTGAAGCTTTCTTT. Translation gives CSAEGPAEAFF. The chain links TRBV20-1 to TRBJ1-1, with D possibly being TRBD1 (5 bases). Deletions cut 5 bases from V and 6 bases from J, with 10 bases between. This CDR3 is built from 11 residues. Germline CDR1 DFQATT, CDR2 SNEGSKA (reference sequence).

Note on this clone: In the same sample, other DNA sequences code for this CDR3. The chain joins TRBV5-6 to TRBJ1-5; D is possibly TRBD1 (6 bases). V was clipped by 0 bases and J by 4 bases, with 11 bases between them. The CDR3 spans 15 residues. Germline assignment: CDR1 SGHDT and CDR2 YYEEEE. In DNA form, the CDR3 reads TGTGCCAGCAGCTTGGCAGGGGAGGATAATCAGCCCCAGCATTTT. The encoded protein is CASSLAGEDNQPQHF.

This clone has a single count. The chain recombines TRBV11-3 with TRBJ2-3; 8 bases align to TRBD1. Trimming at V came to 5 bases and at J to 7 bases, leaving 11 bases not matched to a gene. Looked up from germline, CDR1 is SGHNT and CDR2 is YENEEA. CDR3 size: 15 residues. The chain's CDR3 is CASSPGTGPQNTQYF. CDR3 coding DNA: TGTGCCAGCAGCCCAGGGACAGGCCCCCAGAATACGCAGTATTTT.

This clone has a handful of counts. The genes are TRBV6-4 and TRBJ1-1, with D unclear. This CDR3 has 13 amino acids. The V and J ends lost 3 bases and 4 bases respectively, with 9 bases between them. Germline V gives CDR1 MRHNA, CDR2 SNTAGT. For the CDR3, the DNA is TGTGCCAGCAGTGAAACGTTGCGCACTGAAGCTTTCTTT. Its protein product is CASSETLRTEAFF.

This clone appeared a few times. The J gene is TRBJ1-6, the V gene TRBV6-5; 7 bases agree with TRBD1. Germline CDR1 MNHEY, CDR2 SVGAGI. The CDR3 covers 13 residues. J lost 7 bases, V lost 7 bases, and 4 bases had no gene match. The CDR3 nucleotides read TGTGCCAGCAAGGGACAGAAAAATTCACCCCTCCACTTT. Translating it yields CASKGQKNSPLHF.

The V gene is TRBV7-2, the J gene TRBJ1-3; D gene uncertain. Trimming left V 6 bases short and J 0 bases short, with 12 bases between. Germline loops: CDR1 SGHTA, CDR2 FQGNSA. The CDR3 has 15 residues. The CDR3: CASSLQEYSGNTIYF. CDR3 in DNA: TGTGCCAGCAGTCTCCAGGAGTACTCTGGAAACACCATATATTTT.